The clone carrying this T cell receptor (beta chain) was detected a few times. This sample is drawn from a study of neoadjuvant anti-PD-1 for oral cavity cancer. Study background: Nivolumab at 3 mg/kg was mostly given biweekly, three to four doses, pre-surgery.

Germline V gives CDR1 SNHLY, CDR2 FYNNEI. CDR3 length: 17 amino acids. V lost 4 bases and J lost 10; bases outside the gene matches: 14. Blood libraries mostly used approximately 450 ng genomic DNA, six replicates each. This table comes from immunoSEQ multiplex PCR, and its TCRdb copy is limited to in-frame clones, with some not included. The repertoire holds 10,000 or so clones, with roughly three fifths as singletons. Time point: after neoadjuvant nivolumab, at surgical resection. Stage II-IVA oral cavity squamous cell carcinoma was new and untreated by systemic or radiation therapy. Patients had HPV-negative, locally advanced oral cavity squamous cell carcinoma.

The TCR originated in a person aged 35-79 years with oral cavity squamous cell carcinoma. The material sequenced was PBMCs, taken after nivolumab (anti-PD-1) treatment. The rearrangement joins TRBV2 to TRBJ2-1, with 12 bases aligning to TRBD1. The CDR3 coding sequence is TGTGCCAGCAGTGGGTGGGACAGGGGGCGCGGGATCGAGGAGCAGTTCTTC. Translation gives CASSGWDRGRGIEEQFF.